The 20 T cell receptor beta chains in this list originate from one sample, sequenced in a study of T cells in Graves' hyperthyroidism and ophthalmopathy. Regions amplified from RNA transcripts were the TCR beta CDR3 regions. The HTBI primer set served for first-round RT-PCR of the TCR CDR3. From the multiplex PCR reads, TCRdb called clonotypes with MiXCR, one entry per CDR3 protein. The sample records approximately 330,000 distinct CDR3 sequences, roughly 18% being singletons. The sequencing input was blood. These receptor sequences come from a woman in her fifties or sixties with Graves' hyperthyroidism.

This clonotype has ten or more counts. The rearrangement links TRBV2 to TRBJ1-6, with unresolved D. The CDR3 contains 16 residues. CDR1 and CDR2 (germline): SNHLY, FYNNEI. Trimming removed 5 bases from V and 7 bases from J, with 18 bases in between. For the CDR3, the DNA is TGTGCCAGCAGTCTCCGGGATGCCTCGACAAATTCACCCCTCCACTTT. This sequence encodes CASSLRDASTNSPLHF.

This clonotype was counted many times. The V and J genes are TRBV27 and TRBJ1-1, with a weak D call TRBD1 (5 bases). The CDR3 covers 15 residues. CDR1 MNHEY and CDR2 SMNVEV come from the germline V gene (reference sequence). Trimming pared 0 bases from V and 7 bases from J, leaving 15 bases between. CDR3 coding DNA: TGTGCCAGCAGTTTATCGTCAGGGAGTGGAGGTGAAGCTTTCTTT. It yields the protein CASSLSSGSGGEAFF.

This chain joins TRBV4-1 and TRBJ2-1; a possible D gene is TRBD1 (6 bases). CDR1 and CDR2 (germline): MGHRA, YSYEKL. This CDR3 has 14 amino acids. V was cut by 4 bases and J by 5 bases, with 12 bases left in between. The CDR3 region is CASSLRDIDNEQFF. The CDR3 DNA reads as TGCGCCAGCAGCCTCCGGGACATAGACAATGAGCAGTTCTTC.

This clonotype was detected many times. The J gene is TRBJ2-7, the V gene TRBV28; D is ambiguous. Trimming pared 1 base from V and 3 bases from J, leaving 10 bases between. The CDR3 has 14 residues. Germline CDR1 and CDR2: MDHEN and SYDVKM. The CDR3 loop is CASSLLWTDYEQYF. CDR3 nucleotides: TGTGCCAGCAGTTTATTATGGACGGACTACGAGCAGTACTTC.

In its sample, this clonotype was seen many times. This chain uses TRBV28 with TRBJ1-1, with a weak D call TRBD1 (5 bases). This CDR3 contains 15 residues. Germline CDR1 reads MDHEN; CDR2 reads SYDVKM. Trimming shortened V by 6 bases and J by 0 bases, and 14 bases separated the two germline ends. The CDR3 spells CASSQPGLLNTEAFF. CDR3 in DNA: TGTGCCAGCAGCCAACCGGGGCTATTGAACACTGAAGCTTTCTTT.

V is TRBV11-3 and J is TRBJ2-7; 10 nucleotides line up with TRBD1. The CDR3 is 17 residues long. Germline CDR1 SGHNT, CDR2 YENEEA. J was trimmed by 5 bases and V by 5 bases; bases with no gene match: 15. CDR3 coding DNA: TGTGCCAGCAGCCCCGGGACAGGGGTTACTGGGGCCAACGAGCAGTACTTC. Translation: CASSPGTGVTGANEQYF.

This clonotype was seen a handful of times. The genes are TRBV5-6 and TRBJ2-3; no definite D call. Germline values: CDR1 SGHDT, CDR2 YYEEEE. V shed 4 bases and J shed 1 base, with 10 bases lying between them. This CDR3 spans 14 amino acids. The CDR3 sequence: CASSPEAGTDTQYF. The CDR3 nucleotides are TGTGCCAGCAGCCCTGAGGCGGGCACAGATACGCAGTATTTT.

The rearrangement uses TRBV7-2 and TRBJ2-7; TRBD1 is a possible D gene (6 bases). The CDR3 consists of 15 residues. Germline V CDR1 and CDR2: SGHTA, FQGNSA. The V and J ends lost 1 base and 5 bases respectively, with 15 bases between them. The CDR3 is CASSLGSGERDEQYF. CDR3 DNA sequence: TGTGCCAGCAGCTTAGGGTCAGGGGAAAGGGACGAGCAGTACTTC.

J is TRBJ2-3 and V is TRBV6-1, with 7 bases matching TRBD2. With 4 bases clipped from V and 4 bases from J, the junction kept 5 bases outside the gene matches. This CDR3 is built from 14 residues. The V gene's germline CDR1 is MNHNS and CDR2 SASEGT. This CDR3 reads CASSGGGEADTQYF. The DNA of the CDR3 is TGTGCCAGCAGTGGCGGGGGAGAGGCAGATACGCAGTATTTT.

Only a few counts were recorded for this clonotype. The V and J genes are TRBV6-5 and TRBJ1-3; D is unclear. The germline V and J ends were trimmed by 2 bases and 2 bases, with 10 bases remaining between them. CDR1 and CDR2 (germline): MNHEY, SVGAGI. The CDR3 runs to 15 residues. CDR3 nucleotides: TGTGCCAGCAGTTACAGGGAGGGAGCTGGAAACACCATATATTTT. Translated: CASSYREGAGNTIYF.

This clonotype was seen more than once but under ten times. The chain has TRBV7-2 and TRBJ2-7, with D perhaps TRBD1 (5 bases). The CDR3 contains 14 residues. Trimming cost V 5 bases and J 0 bases, with 11 bases left between them. The V gene's germline CDR1 is SGHTA and CDR2 FQGNSA. Here the CDR3 reads CASSTVDSSYEQYF. CDR3 DNA: TGTGCCAGCAGCACAGTCGACAGCTCCTACGAGCAGTACTTC.

Comments on this clonotype: This may come from a read error, since a much larger clone is one base off. V gene TRBV29-1 combines with J gene TRBJ2-1; 11 positions agree with TRBD1. The germline V gene encodes CDR1 SQVTM and CDR2 ANQGSEA. The CDR3 loop spans 14 amino acids. This CDR3 is CSVRDRGTNNEQSF. The CDR3 nucleotides are TGCAGCGTCCGGGACAGGGGGACCAACAATGAGCAGTCCTTC.

A few counts support this clonotype. This chain links TRBV9 with TRBJ1-6; a weak D match, TRBD1 (6 bases). This CDR3 is built from 13 residues. Germline CDR1 SGDLS, CDR2 YYNGEE. V lost 3 bases and J lost 12, with 13 bases in between. CDR3 sequence: CASSGILGQPLHF. CDR3 coding DNA: TGTGCCAGCAGCGGTATCCTGGGACAACCCCTCCACTTT.

There are a few counts of this clonotype. The chain links TRBV29-1 to TRBJ2-1, with 9 bases that match TRBD1. The J segment lost 3 bases and the V segment lost 5 bases, leaving 2 bases of the junction unmatched. This CDR3 has 13 residues. The V gene's germline CDR1 is SQVTM and CDR2 ANQGSEA. CDR3 protein: CSVPGQGYNEQFF. DNA for the CDR3: TGCAGCGTTCCGGGACAGGGCTACAATGAGCAGTTCTTC.

This clonotype was observed many times. The chain links TRBV12-5 to TRBJ1-5, with D unresolved. V lost 2 bases and J 2 bases, leaving 10 bases between the germline ends. Germline values: CDR1 LGHNT, CDR2 FRNRAP. This CDR3 has 15 residues. For the CDR3, the DNA is TGTGCTAGTGGTTTGCTAGAGGTGGGCAATCAGCCCCAGCATTTT. It translates to CASGLLEVGNQPQHF.

The chain has TRBV11-2 and TRBJ2-3; 9 nucleotides line up with TRBD1. Germline V CDR1 and CDR2: SGHAT, FQNNGV. The CDR3 extends over 15 amino acids. J was trimmed by 4 bases and V by 5 bases; bases with no gene match: 7. DNA of the CDR3: TGTGCCAGCAGCGCCGCCGGGACAGGGCCAGATACGCAGTATTTT. Its translation: CASSAAGTGPDTQYF.

With respect to this clonotype: At one boundary the junction diverges from the germline segment, which might be a read error. The CDR3 DNA reads TGTGCCACCAGCGGAGATCGCAGGGGAGGAGGAAACACCATATATTTT. Translation: CATSGDRRGGGNTIYF. This chain connects TRBV15 to TRBJ1-3, with a possible D match to TRBD1 (6 bases). Germline V gene data show CDR1 as LNHNV and CDR2 as YYDKDF (reference sequence). The CDR3 is made up of 16 amino acids.

This clonotype showed up just a few times. J is TRBJ1-3 and V is TRBV7-3; D gene uncertain. Germline-derived CDR1 and CDR2 are SGHTA and FQGTGA. The V and J ends lost 4 bases and 1 base respectively, with 8 bases between them. The CDR3 length is 14 residues. The CDR3 is CASSSQMSGNTIYF. The CDR3 region has the DNA TGTGCCAGCAGCTCTCAGATGTCTGGAAACACCATATATTTT.

This clonotype came up a few times. The V gene is TRBV12-3 or TRBV12-4, the J gene TRBJ2-2; D gene ambiguous. V lost 1 base to trimming and J lost 3 bases, with 9 bases between them. The CDR3 runs 15 residues. CDR3 amino acids: CASSLVEGYTGELFF. The DNA for the CDR3 is TGTGCCAGCAGTTTAGTTGAAGGGTACACCGGGGAGCTGTTTTTT.

This clonotype was seen only a few times. DNA of the CDR3: TGTGCCAGCAGCTCCGGGGGGGCCGGCACTGAAGCTTTCTTT. It specifies CASSSGGAGTEAFF. This chain uses TRBV5-6 with TRBJ1-1; D is possibly TRBD1 (6 bases). The germline gives CDR1 SGHDT, CDR2 YYEEEE. V lost 3 bases to trimming and J lost 4 bases, with 13 bases between them. The CDR3 extends over 14 amino acids.